What follows are 25 T cell receptor beta chains derived from one specimen sequenced in a study of cytomegalovirus exposure and HLA in healthy donors. The PCR made use of 60 Vbeta and 13 Jbeta primers. Here immunoSEQ multiplex PCR was the method, and the copy in TCRdb shows in-frame clones only, minus some. The table has under 200,000 clones, about 84% seen once. The sample consisted of PBMCs. These receptors were taken from a man between 50 and 59 years old in good health and CMV-seronegative.

This chain connects TRBV5-6 to TRBJ1-1; maybe TRBD1 (5 bases). Germline lookup yields CDR1 SGHDT and CDR2 YYEEEE. V was trimmed by 0 bases and J by 4 bases, leaving 22 bases between them. This CDR3 has 18 amino acids. The CDR3 DNA follows: TGTGCCAGCAGCTTGGTTTCCGGGGCCGGTAGGGGAGGCACTGAAGCTTTCTTT. Protein sequence: CASSLVSGAGRGGTEAFF.

The chain carries TRBV21-1 and TRBJ2-7; TRBD1 reflects the table's D call only, with no check against the DNA. TRBV21-1 constitutes a pseudogene. The CDR3 extends over 16 amino acids. CDR3 loop: CASSKALRTGSSPQYF. The CDR3 nucleotides are TGTGCCAGCAGCAAAGCGCTGAGGACAGGGTCCTCCCCGCAGTACTTC.

This clone was counted between two and nine times. This chain uses TRBV4-3 with TRBJ1-2; 8 bases match TRBD1. Germline-derived CDR1 and CDR2 are LGHNA and YSLEER. The junction had 2 bases not matched to a gene; V was cut back by 4 bases and J by 4 bases. The CDR3 extends over 13 amino acids. The CDR3: CASSPDRAYGYTF. DNA of the CDR3: TGCGCCAGCAGCCCGGACAGGGCCTATGGCTACACCTTC.

The V gene is TRBV5-1, the J gene TRBJ1-2; D is possibly TRBD1 (6 bases). The germline V gene encodes CDR1 SGHRS and CDR2 YFSETQ. The CDR3 has 14 amino acids. The V end was cut by 0 bases, the J end by 5 bases, with 11 bases between. CDR3 in amino acids: CASSLAPGTYGYTF. The CDR3 nucleotides are TGCGCCAGCAGCTTGGCCCCCGGGACATATGGCTACACCTTC. Full variable domain (missing parts from reference TRBV5-1 and TRBJ1-2): KAGVTQTPRYLIKTRGQQVTLSCSPISGHRSVSWYQQTPGQGLQFLFEYFSETQRNKGNFPGRFSGRQFSNSRSEMNVSTLELGDSALYLCASSLAPGTYGYTFGSGTRLTVV.

The chain has TRBV27 and TRBJ2-7, with D perhaps matching TRBD1 (6 bases). Germline CDR1 reads MNHEY; CDR2 reads SMNVEV (reference sequence). The CDR3 runs to 14 residues. Trimming pared 3 bases from V and 2 bases from J, leaving 11 bases between. This CDR3 is CASSFGTGTYEQYF. Written as DNA, the CDR3 is TGTGCCAGCAGTTTTGGTACAGGGACCTACGAGCAGTACTTC.

The chain couples TRBV7-2 to TRBJ2-2, with D perhaps matching TRBD1 (6 bases). This CDR3 has 15 amino acids. From germline, CDR1 is SGHTA and CDR2 FQGNSA. The V end was cut by 4 bases, the J end by 1 base, with 10 bases between. CDR3 region: CASSSGVRNTGELFF. The CDR3 region has the DNA TGTGCCAGCAGCTCAGGGGTTAGGAACACCGGGGAGCTGTTTTTT.

As DNA, the CDR3 is TGTGCCAGCAGTGGTAGGCAGGAAACCTACAATGAGCAGTTCTTC. Protein: CASSGRQETYNEQFF. The chain combines TRBV27 with TRBJ2-1; D is unclear. The CDR3 totals 15 residues. Between the trimmed V and J ends, which lost 5 bases and 2 bases, there was a span of 13 bases. Germline assignment: CDR1 MNHEY and CDR2 SMNVEV (reference sequence).

V usage is TRBV5-1 and J usage is TRBJ1-4, with D maybe TRBD1 (6 bases). Per the germline V gene, CDR1 is SGHRS and CDR2 is YFSETQ. V lost 4 bases and J lost 7, with 11 bases in between. The CDR3 sequence is 13 residues long. The CDR3 DNA reads as TGCGCCAGCAGCCGAACAGGGACTGAAAAACTGTTTTTT. The encoded protein is CASSRTGTEKLFF.

The CDR3 sequence: CASSLPQGHYGYTF. Here the CDR3 DNA reads TGTGCCAGCAGCTTGCCGCAGGGCCACTATGGCTACACCTTC. The genes are TRBV5-4 and TRBJ1-2; D is possibly TRBD1 (5 bases). The V end was cut by 1 base, the J end by 3 bases, with 10 bases between. Germline assignment: CDR1 SGHNT and CDR2 YYREEE (reference sequence). This CDR3 is 14 amino acids long.

V usage is TRBV7-2 and J usage is TRBJ2-5; TRBD2 might be the D (5 bases). With 5 bases removed from V and 2 bases from J, the gap between germline ends came to 12 bases. Germline CDR1 and CDR2: SGHTA and FQGNSA. The CDR3 runs 14 residues. The CDR3 region has the DNA TGTGCCAGCAGCCCGGTCACGGGACAAGAGACCCAGTACTTC. It codes for CASSPVTGQETQYF.

The chain carries TRBV11-2 and TRBJ1-1, with no clear D. With 0 bases removed from V and 0 bases from J, the gap between germline ends came to 8 bases. Germline V lookup: CDR1 SGHAT, CDR2 FQNNGV. This CDR3 region has 15 residues. The CDR3 sequence: CASSLERVMNTEAFF. CDR3 bases: TGTGCCAGCAGCTTAGAGCGGGTTATGAACACTGAAGCTTTCTTT.

The V and J genes are TRBV5-6 and TRBJ2-1; 8 nucleotides agree with TRBD2. The CDR3 extends over 19 amino acids. J was trimmed by 0 bases and V by 4 bases; bases with no gene match: 15. Germline V gives CDR1 SGHDT, CDR2 YYEEEE. CDR3 protein: CASSPSVGTSGYSYNEQFF. The CDR3 DNA follows: TGTGCCAGCAGCCCCAGTGTTGGCACTAGCGGCTACTCCTACAATGAGCAGTTCTTC.

The chain is built from TRBV10-3 and TRBJ2-1; a possible D gene is TRBD1 (6 bases). This CDR3 has 14 residues. Germline lookup yields CDR1 ENHRY and CDR2 SYGVKD. The ends were cut back, 0 bases at V and 9 bases at J, with 12 bases in the middle. The CDR3 nucleotides read TGTGCCATCAGTGAGTCGACAGGAAGGGGTGAGCAGTTCTTC. Protein sequence: CAISESTGRGEQFF.

The chain employs TRBV10-3 and TRBJ2-7, with 7 positions matching TRBD1. Trimming removed 5 bases from V and 2 bases from J; junction bases left unmatched: 3. This CDR3 region has 13 residues. Germline V gene sequence: CDR1 ENHRY, CDR2 SYGVKD. CDR3 sequence: CAISLQGAYEQYF. In DNA, the CDR3 is TGTGCCATCAGTCTCCAGGGGGCCTACGAGCAGTACTTC.

The J gene is TRBJ2-2, the V gene TRBV2; D possibly corresponds to TRBD1 (6 bases). CDR1 and CDR2 (germline): SNHLY, FYNNEI. The V end lost 6 bases, the J end lost 3 bases, and 11 bases lay between the germline ends. There are 14 residues in the CDR3. CDR3 in DNA: TGTGCCAGCAGACGGGACATCTACACCGGGGAGCTGTTTTTT. As protein: CASRRDIYTGELFF.

The chain is built from TRBV21-1 and TRBJ2-7; the table's D gene call, TRBD2, was not cross checked with the DNA. TRBV21-1 constitutes a pseudogene. CDR3 length: 13 amino acids. The CDR3 here is CASRHYEHYEQYF. In nucleotides, the CDR3 is TGTGCCAGCAGACACTATGAACACTACGAGCAGTACTTC.

The V gene is TRBV6-1, the J gene TRBJ1-6; D ambiguous. There are 14 residues in the CDR3. V gave up 7 bases and J gave up 2 bases, with 9 bases separating them. Germline V lookup: CDR1 MNHNS, CDR2 SASEGT. The CDR3 protein is CASTGLTYNSPLHF. CDR3 bases: TGTGCCAGCACCGGACTAACCTATAATTCACCCCTCCACTTT.

V is TRBV29-1 and J is TRBJ1-1; 8 nucleotides match TRBD1. Germline lookup yields CDR1 SQVTM and CDR2 ANQGSEA. The CDR3 runs to 14 residues. The V gene end was trimmed by 1 base and the J gene end by 7 bases; junction bases not matched to a gene: 8. CDR3 nucleotide sequence: TGCAGCGTTGAAGGAACGGACAGGGTCGGTGAAGCTTTCTTT. Protein: CSVEGTDRVGEAFF.

J is TRBJ1-3 and V is TRBV7-8; 9 positions match TRBD1. V gave up 5 bases and J gave up 0 bases; unmatched junction bases: 5. Germline-derived CDR1 and CDR2 are SGHVS and FQNEAQ. The CDR3 has 16 amino acids. CDR3 region: CASSGRDRDSGNTIYF. The CDR3, as DNA: TGTGCCAGCAGCGGACGGGACAGGGACTCTGGAAACACCATATATTTT. The full variable domain, with the rest looked up from reference TRBV7-8 and TRBJ1-3, is GAGVSQSPRYKVAKRGQDVALRCDPISGHVSLFWYQQALGQGPEFLTYFQNEAQLDKSGLPSDRFFAERPEGSVSTLKIQRTQQEDSAVYLCASSGRDRDSGNTIYFGEGSWLTVV.

The J gene is TRBJ2-1, the V gene TRBV7-2; no definite D call. This CDR3 is built from 13 residues. Trimming stripped 3 bases from V and 9 bases from J, with 12 bases between. CDR1 and CDR2 (germline): SGHTA, FQGNSA. DNA of the CDR3: TGTGCCAGCAGCTTGTTGGTTCTGCGTGAGCAGTTCTTC. It specifies CASSLLVLREQFF.

The sample holds a few counts of this clone. The chain has TRBV7-2 and TRBJ2-1; 7 bases match TRBD1. The CDR3 runs 16 residues. Germline V CDR1 and CDR2: SGHTA, FQGNSA. The V gene end was trimmed by 1 base and the J gene end by 8 bases; junction bases not matched to a gene: 11. CDR3 in amino acids: CASSLVAGGSMDEQFF. In DNA form, the CDR3 reads TGTGCCAGCAGCTTAGTAGCAGGGGGAAGTATGGATGAGCAGTTCTTC.

V gene TRBV7-9 combines with J gene TRBJ1-3; weak D call: TRBD1 (5 bases). Germline assignment: CDR1 SEHNR and CDR2 FQNEAQ (reference sequence). Trimming removed 6 bases from V and 1 base from J, with 10 bases in between. The CDR3 length is 14 residues. CDR3: CASRDIRSGNTIYF. CDR3 DNA sequence: TGTGCCAGCAGGGACATTCGTTCTGGAAACACCATATATTTT. Supplemented by reference TRBV7-9 and TRBJ1-3, the full variable domain reads DTGVSQNPRHKITKRGQNVTFRCDPISEHNRLYWYRQTLGQGPEFLTYFQNEAQLEKSRLLSDRFSAERPKGSFSTLEIQRTEQGDSAMYLCASRDIRSGNTIYFGEGSWLTVV.

This chain connects TRBV6-5 to TRBJ1-3; D gene ambiguous. Germline CDR1 is MNHEY and CDR2 is SVGAGI. The CDR3 runs to 16 residues. Trimming left V 0 bases short and J 5 bases short, with 14 bases between. The CDR3 DNA is TGTGCCAGCAGTTACTCGATGAACAGTGGCCGAAACACCATATATTTT. It encodes CASSYSMNSGRNTIYF.

The chain employs TRBV19 and TRBJ1-5; 7 bases are shared with TRBD1. Losses at the gene ends were 3 bases for V and 11 bases for J; bases not matched to a gene: 13. The germline V gene encodes CDR1 LNHDA and CDR2 SQIVND (reference sequence). The CDR3 sequence is 15 residues long. CDR3 loop: CASSIGQASIRSQHF. The CDR3 coding sequence is TGTGCCAGTAGTATCGGACAGGCTTCCATCCGGTCCCAGCATTTT.

In DNA, the CDR3 is TGTGCCAGCCGACGGCAGGGGAAAGAGACCCAGTACTTC. It specifies CASRRQGKETQYF. The chain joins TRBV6-1 to TRBJ2-5, with D tentatively TRBD1 (6 bases). V gave up 8 bases and J gave up 3 bases, with 13 bases separating them. CDR3 length: 13 residues. Germline-derived CDR1 and CDR2 are MNHNS and SASEGT.